The 20 T cell receptor beta chains in this list originate from one sample, sequenced in a study of spatial heterogeneity in lung cancer. Noted time point: sample taken at primary tumor resection. Material for sequencing was whole RNA from tumor, nontumor lung or frozen PBMC, left unsorted. TCRdb ran MiXCR on the 5' RACE reads and lists one entry per CDR3 protein. Of about 85,000 distinct CDR3 sequences in the sample, approximately 21% were seen once. The source was PBMCs, collected at surgery. Source of these receptors: a male donor with early-stage non-small cell lung cancer.

The chain couples TRBV5-1 to TRBJ1-6, with TRBD1 matching 10 bases. The V gene's germline CDR1 is SGHRS and CDR2 YFSETQ. This CDR3 has 15 amino acids. Unmatched junction bases numbered 1, after V lost 0 bases and J lost 7 bases. The CDR3 is CASSLGQGANSPLHF. The CDR3 DNA sequence: TGCGCCAGCAGCTTGGGACAGGGGGCAAATTCACCCCTCCACTTT.

This clonotype showed up many times. The V and J genes are TRBV29-1 and TRBJ1-5; the D is unclear. Germline lookup yields CDR1 SQVTM and CDR2 ANQGSEA. The V end was cut by 4 bases, the J end by 7 bases, with 14 bases between. The CDR3 extends over 13 amino acids. The CDR3 sequence: CSVAPRAGQPQHF. CDR3 nucleotides: TGCAGCGTTGCACCTCGAGCTGGGCAGCCCCAGCATTTT.

This clonotype came up a few times. The chain carries TRBV18 and TRBJ2-7; perhaps D is TRBD1 or TRBD2 (5 bases each). Trimming took 2 bases from V and 4 from J, leaving 12 bases between them. The germline V gene has CDR1 KGHSH and CDR2 LQKENI. The CDR3 has 14 amino acids. Written as DNA, the CDR3 is TGTGCCAGCTCACCAGGGACCGGGCGTTACGAGCAGTACTTC. It encodes CASSPGTGRYEQYF.

This clonotype was detected only a few times. The chain is built from TRBV28 and TRBJ2-7; 9 positions agree with TRBD1. The CDR3 is 15 residues long. Germline CDR1 is MDHEN and CDR2 is SYDVKM. The V and J ends lost 6 bases and 2 bases, in that order; junction bases with no gene match: 8. DNA of the CDR3: TGTGCCAGCAGCCCCCGGGACAGGGCCACCTACGAGCAGTACTTC. It is translated as CASSPRDRATYEQYF.

This clonotype has more than one count but fewer than ten. J is TRBJ2-1 and V is TRBV12-5, with D unresolved. Trimming shortened V by 2 bases and J by 1 base, and 6 bases separated the two germline ends. Looked up from germline, CDR1 is LGHNT and CDR2 is FRNRAP. There are 14 residues in the CDR3. The CDR3 coding sequence is TGTGCTAGTGGTTTGATGGGTTCCTACAATGAGCAGTTCTTC. Translation gives CASGLMGSYNEQFF.

The chain carries TRBV3-1 and TRBJ1-1; D is unclear. V gave up 0 bases and J gave up 1 base, with 9 bases separating them. Germline V gene sequence: CDR1 LGHDT, CDR2 YNNKEL (reference sequence). The CDR3 runs to 15 residues. Here the CDR3 DNA reads TGTGCCAGCAGCCAAGAAGGACGGTGGAACACTGAAGCTTTCTTT. Translated, it gives CASSQEGRWNTEAFF.

Here the CDR3 DNA reads TGTGCCAGCAGCCGGACTAGCGGGGGGGAAAGTGATACGCAGTATTTT. This translates into CASSRTSGGESDTQYF. This rearrangement joins TRBV11-3 to TRBJ2-3, with TRBD2 matching 15 bases. The CDR3 length is 16 residues. With 5 bases clipped from V and 6 bases from J, the junction kept 6 bases outside the gene matches. Germline V CDR1 and CDR2: SGHNT, YENEEA.

Only a few counts were recorded for this clonotype. The chain combines TRBV7-2 with TRBJ2-1; tentatively, D is TRBD1 or TRBD2 (5 bases each). The CDR3 loop spans 17 amino acids. Trimming cost V 1 base and J 8 bases, with 21 bases left between them. Germline V gives CDR1 SGHTA, CDR2 FQGNSA. The CDR3 coding sequence is TGTGCCAGCAGCTTAGGGCCTACCTCCGGGACCACATATGAGCAGTTCTTC. It translates to CASSLGPTSGTTYEQFF.

The table lists this clonotype with a few counts. The chain joins TRBV28 to TRBJ2-4; a possible D gene is TRBD2 (6 bases). V dropped 7 bases and J dropped 7 bases, with 23 bases sitting between them. Germline V gives CDR1 MDHEN, CDR2 SYDVKM. The CDR3 loop spans 16 amino acids. CDR3 sequence: CASNSAAEVGRNIQYF. CDR3 bases: TGTGCCAGCAATTCGGCGGCAGAAGTTGGGAGGAACATTCAGTACTTC.

In its sample, this clonotype was seen a few times. The chain carries TRBV5-4 and TRBJ1-1, with D tentatively TRBD1 (6 bases). The ends were cut back, 5 bases at V and 2 bases at J, with 19 bases in the middle. CDR1 SGHNT and CDR2 YYREEE come from the germline V gene (reference sequence). The CDR3 length is 16 residues. CDR3 loop: CASSSLGGRGNTEAFF. The CDR3 region has the DNA TGTGCCAGCAGTTCTCTGGGGGGGCGAGGAAACACTGAAGCTTTCTTT.

The chain joins TRBV15 to TRBJ1-2; D ambiguous. Trimming stripped 0 bases from V and 8 bases from J, with 16 bases between. The germline gives CDR1 LNHNV, CDR2 YYDKDF (reference sequence). The CDR3 contains 15 residues. The CDR3 reads CATSRDTFVAEGYTF. CDR3 coding DNA: TGTGCCACCAGCAGAGACACGTTTGTGGCGGAAGGCTACACCTTC.

The CDR3 DNA follows: TGTGCCAGCAACCGGGACATGAGAGGGCAGGTGCAGCATTTT. Amino acids: CASNRDMRGQVQHF. The chain combines TRBV2 with TRBJ1-5; a possible D gene is TRBD1 (6 bases). The length of the CDR3 is 14 residues. Germline assignment: CDR1 SNHLY and CDR2 FYNNEI. V was trimmed by 7 bases and J by 13 bases, leaving 23 bases between them. Using reference TRBV2 and TRBJ1-5 for the parts outside the CDR3, the full variable domain is EPEVTQTPSHQVTQMGQEVILRCVPISNHLYFYWYRQILGQKVEFLVSFYNNEISEKSEIFDDQFSVERPDGSNFTLKIRSTKLEDSAMYFCASNRDMRGQVQHFGDGTRLSIL.

V and J are TRBV20-1 and TRBJ2-3, with 7 bases aligning to TRBD1. After removal of 2 bases from V and 4 bases from J, the junction contained 6 bases not matched to a gene. The CDR3 covers 14 residues. Germline V lookup: CDR1 DFQATT, CDR2 SNEGSKA (reference sequence). CDR3: CSARRGGRADTQYF. In nucleotides, the CDR3 is TGCAGTGCTAGAAGAGGGGGCAGGGCAGATACGCAGTATTTT.

This chain joins TRBV20-1 and TRBJ1-1, with D tentatively TRBD1 (5 bases). There are 13 residues in the CDR3. The V end was cut by 4 bases, the J end by 4 bases, with 13 bases between. CDR1 is DFQATT, CDR2 SNEGSKA, per germline (reference sequence). Here the CDR3 DNA reads TGCAGTGCTAAGGAGAGGGGAGGCACTGAAGCTTTCTTT. It specifies CSAKERGGTEAFF.

The chain couples TRBV7-2 to TRBJ2-5; the D is unclear. This CDR3 spans 12 amino acids. CDR1 is SGHTA, CDR2 FQGNSA, per germline. V gave up 1 base and J gave up 7 bases, with 7 bases separating them. CDR3 sequence: CASSLEGGTQYF. In DNA form, the CDR3 reads TGTGCCAGCAGCTTAGAAGGCGGGACCCAGTACTTC.

This clonotype was detected many times. The V gene is TRBV6-2 or TRBV6-3, the J gene TRBJ2-3; D is undetermined. The CDR3 consists of 12 residues. Per germline, CDR1 MNHEY and CDR2 SVGEGT. The germline V and J ends were trimmed by 5 bases and 5 bases, with 8 bases remaining between them. The CDR3 nucleotides are TGTGCCAGCAGTCCGGACGGAGATACGCAGTATTTT. The encoded protein is CASSPDGDTQYF.

Notes on this clonotype: A junction boundary mismatches the germline segment, possibly from a read error. V usage is TRBV28 and J usage is TRBJ2-3; 9 bases line up with TRBD2. Germline CDR1 reads MDHEN; CDR2 reads SYDVKM. The CDR3 loop spans 14 amino acids. This CDR3 is CASTFSGSIDTQYF. DNA for the CDR3: TGTGCCAGCACCTTTAGCGGGAGCATAGATACGCAGTATTTT.

The CDR3 spells CASSKTGSSYNEQFF. The DNA of the CDR3 is TGTGCCAGCTCCAAGACAGGGAGCTCCTACAATGAGCAGTTCTTC. The gene calls are TRBV6-4 and TRBJ2-1; 7 bases fit TRBD1. J lost 0 bases, V lost 8 bases, and 7 bases had no gene match. CDR1 and CDR2 from the germline V gene are MRHNA and SNTAGT. This CDR3 is 15 amino acids long.

The chain uses TRBV2 and TRBJ2-7; 8 bases match TRBD1. The CDR3 sequence is 15 residues long. Trimming at V came to 8 bases and at J to 4 bases, leaving 13 bases not matched to a gene. Germline values: CDR1 SNHLY, CDR2 FYNNEI. In DNA form, the CDR3 reads TGTGCCAGCTCTTCGGGTGGGACAGGCTATTACGAGCAGTACTTC. Protein sequence: CASSSGGTGYYEQYF.

This clonotype has just a few counts. V and J are TRBV5-6 and TRBJ2-2, with D unresolved. CDR1 and CDR2 from the germline V gene are SGHDT and YYEEEE. The CDR3 loop spans 15 amino acids. V was shortened by 2 bases and J by 1 base, with 9 bases between the two germline ends. The CDR3 region is CASSFANLNTGELFF. CDR3 nucleotide sequence: TGTGCCAGCAGCTTCGCCAATCTGAACACCGGGGAGCTGTTTTTT.